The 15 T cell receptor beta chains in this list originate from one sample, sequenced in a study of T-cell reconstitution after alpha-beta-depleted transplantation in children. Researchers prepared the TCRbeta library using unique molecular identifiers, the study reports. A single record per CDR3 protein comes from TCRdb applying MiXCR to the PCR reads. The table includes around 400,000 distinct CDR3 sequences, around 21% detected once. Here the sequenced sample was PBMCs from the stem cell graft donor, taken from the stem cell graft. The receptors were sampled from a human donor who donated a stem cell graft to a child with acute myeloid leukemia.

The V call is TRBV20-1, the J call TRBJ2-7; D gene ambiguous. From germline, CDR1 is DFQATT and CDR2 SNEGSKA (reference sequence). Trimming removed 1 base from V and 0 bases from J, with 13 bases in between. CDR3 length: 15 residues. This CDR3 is CSARGASGGSYEQYF. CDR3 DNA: TGCAGTGCTAGAGGGGCCTCGGGTGGCTCCTACGAGCAGTACTTC.

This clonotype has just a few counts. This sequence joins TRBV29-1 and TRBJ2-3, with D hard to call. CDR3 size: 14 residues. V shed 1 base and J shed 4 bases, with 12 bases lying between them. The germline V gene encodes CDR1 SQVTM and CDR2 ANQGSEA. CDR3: CSVEGAPVSDTQYF. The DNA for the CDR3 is TGCAGCGTTGAAGGGGCGCCAGTATCAGATACGCAGTATTTT.

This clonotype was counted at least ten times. CDR3 coding DNA: TGTGCCAGCAGTTTAGGGACATTGGAGCAGTACTTC. Its translation: CASSLGTLEQYF. V and J are TRBV12-3 or TRBV12-4 and TRBJ2-7; tentative D call: TRBD1 (5 bases). The CDR3 totals 12 residues. V was shortened by 1 base and J by 7 bases, with 8 bases between the two germline ends.

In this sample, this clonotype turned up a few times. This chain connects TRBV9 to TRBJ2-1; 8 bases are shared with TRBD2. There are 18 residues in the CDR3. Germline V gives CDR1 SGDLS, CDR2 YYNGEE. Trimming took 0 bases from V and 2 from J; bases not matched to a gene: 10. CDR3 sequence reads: CASSVARQAGVTYNEQFF. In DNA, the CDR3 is TGTGCCAGCAGCGTAGCTAGGCAAGCGGGAGTGACCTACAATGAGCAGTTCTTC.

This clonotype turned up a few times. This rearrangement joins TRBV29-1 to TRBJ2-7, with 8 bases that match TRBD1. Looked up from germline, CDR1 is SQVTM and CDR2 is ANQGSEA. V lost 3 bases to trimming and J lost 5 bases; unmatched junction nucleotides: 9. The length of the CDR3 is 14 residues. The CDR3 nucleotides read TGCAGCGTTGACCAAGGCAGGGGGCGTAACGAGCAGTACTTC. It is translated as CSVDQGRGRNEQYF.

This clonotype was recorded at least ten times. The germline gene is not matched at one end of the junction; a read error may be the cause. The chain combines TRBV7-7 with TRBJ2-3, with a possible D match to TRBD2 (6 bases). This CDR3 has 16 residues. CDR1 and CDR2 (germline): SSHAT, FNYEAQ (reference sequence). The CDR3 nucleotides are TGTGCTAGCAGCTTATCGCTAGCGCCTAGCACAGATACGCAGTATTTT. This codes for CASSLSLAPSTDTQYF.

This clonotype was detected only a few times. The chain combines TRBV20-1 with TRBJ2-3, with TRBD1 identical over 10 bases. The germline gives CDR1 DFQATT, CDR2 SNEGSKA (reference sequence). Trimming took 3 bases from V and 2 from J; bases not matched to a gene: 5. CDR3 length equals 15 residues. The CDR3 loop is CSASSGTGATDTQYF. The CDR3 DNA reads TGCAGTGCTAGTTCAGGGACAGGGGCCACAGATACGCAGTATTTT.

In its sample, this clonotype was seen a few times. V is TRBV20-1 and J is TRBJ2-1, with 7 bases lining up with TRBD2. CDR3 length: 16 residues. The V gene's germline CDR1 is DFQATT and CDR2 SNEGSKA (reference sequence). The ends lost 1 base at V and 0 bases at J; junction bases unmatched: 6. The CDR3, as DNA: TGCAGTGCTAGAGCCCCTAGCGGTAGCTCCTACAATGAGCAGTTCTTC. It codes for CSARAPSGSSYNEQFF.

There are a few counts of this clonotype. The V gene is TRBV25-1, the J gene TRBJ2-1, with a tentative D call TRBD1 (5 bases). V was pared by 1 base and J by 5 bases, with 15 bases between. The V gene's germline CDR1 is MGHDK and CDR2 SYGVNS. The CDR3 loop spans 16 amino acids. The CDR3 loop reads CASSELGPRTDNEQFF. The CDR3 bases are TGTGCCAGCAGTGAATTGGGGCCTAGGACGGACAATGAGCAGTTCTTC.

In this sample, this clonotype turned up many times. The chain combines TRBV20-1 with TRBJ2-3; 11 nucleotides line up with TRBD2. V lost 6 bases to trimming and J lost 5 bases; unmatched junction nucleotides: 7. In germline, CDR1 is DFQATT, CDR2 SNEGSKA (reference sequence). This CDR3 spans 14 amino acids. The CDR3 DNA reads TGCAGTGCCCTGACTAGCGGGACCGGAGATACGCAGTATTTT. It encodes CSALTSGTGDTQYF.

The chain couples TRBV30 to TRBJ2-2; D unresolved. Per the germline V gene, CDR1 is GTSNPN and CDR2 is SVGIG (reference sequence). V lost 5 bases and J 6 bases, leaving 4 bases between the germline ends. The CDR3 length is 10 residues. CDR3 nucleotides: TGTGCCTGGGGTTCCGGGGAGCTGTTTTTT. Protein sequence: CAWGSGELFF.

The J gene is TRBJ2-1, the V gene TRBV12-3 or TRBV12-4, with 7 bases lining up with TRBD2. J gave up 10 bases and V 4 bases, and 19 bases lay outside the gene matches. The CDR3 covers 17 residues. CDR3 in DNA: TGTGCCAGCAGTTCCACTAGCGAGGGGAGGGCCCGTTTCGAGCAGTTCTTC. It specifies CASSSTSEGRARFEQFF.

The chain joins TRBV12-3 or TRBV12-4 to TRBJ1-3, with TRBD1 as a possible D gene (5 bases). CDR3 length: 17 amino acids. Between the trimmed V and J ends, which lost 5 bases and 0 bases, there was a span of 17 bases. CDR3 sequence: CASSPGLTSSSGNTIYF. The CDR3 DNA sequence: TGTGCCAGCAGTCCGGGACTTACTTCATCCTCTGGAAACACCATATATTTT.

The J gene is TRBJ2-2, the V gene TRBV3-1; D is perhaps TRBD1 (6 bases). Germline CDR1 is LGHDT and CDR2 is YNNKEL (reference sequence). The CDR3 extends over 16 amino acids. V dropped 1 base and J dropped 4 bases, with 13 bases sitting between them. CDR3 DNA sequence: TGTGCCAGCAGCCAAGGTGCACAGGGCCCCACCGGGGAGCTGTTTTTT. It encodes CASSQGAQGPTGELFF.

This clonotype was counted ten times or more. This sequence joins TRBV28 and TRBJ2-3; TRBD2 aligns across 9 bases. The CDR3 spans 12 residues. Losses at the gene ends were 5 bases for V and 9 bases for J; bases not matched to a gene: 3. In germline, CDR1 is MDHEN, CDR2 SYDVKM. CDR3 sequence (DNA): TGTGCCAGCAGTAAAAGCGGGAGGACGCAGTATTTT. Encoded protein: CASSKSGRTQYF.